This TCR beta chain was documented in a study of cytomegalovirus exposure and HLA in healthy donors. Study results and caveats: Among the CMV-associated chains, a few were confirmed in vitro as specific for CMV antigens.

Donors came from a validation cohort of fewer than 150 subjects, distinct from the first 666-subject cohort. V dropped 6 bases and J dropped 0; count of bases not matched to a gene: 10. The CDR3 is 17 residues long. Germline values: CDR1 SQVTM, CDR2 ANQGSEA. For this clone: Its antigen remains unidentified.

The assay was immunoSEQ multiplex PCR, and TCRdb's table has in-frame clones only and misses some. The data show 200,000 or so clones, more than 75% seen once. The clonotype was recovered from a man younger than 30 in good health and CMV-seropositive. Sequencing was performed on PBMCs. The chain employs TRBV29-1 and TRBJ2-7, with 14 bases that match TRBD2. The CDR3 sequence is CSVRLAGGPDHSYEQYF. CDR3 DNA sequence: TGCAGCGTGCGACTAGCGGGAGGGCCGGATCACTCCTACGAGCAGTACTTC.